One and the same sample provided the 29 T cell receptor beta chains below, sequenced in a study of blood T cells in healthy people across ages. Then a second PCR, running roughly 7 to 11 cycles, was carried out with a sample-barcoded 5' primer and a J-beta primer mix. TCRdb redid the calling of the 5' RACE reads with MiXCR, one entry per CDR3 protein. The table includes 1,500,000 or so distinct CDR3 sequences, approximately 39% detected once. The sequenced sample was blood. These receptors came from a woman younger than 35 in good health.

V and J are TRBV7-2 and TRBJ1-6, with D unclear. V was trimmed by 2 bases and J by 1 base, leaving 9 bases between them. The CDR3 contains 16 residues. Germline V gene lookup returns CDR1 SGHTA and CDR2 FQGNSA. This CDR3 is CASSLSEGSYNSPLHF. DNA for the CDR3: TGTGCCAGCAGCTTAAGTGAGGGTTCCTATAATTCACCCCTCCACTTT. Drawing the rest from reference TRBV7-2 and TRBJ1-6, the complete variable domain is GAGVSQSPSNKVTEKGKDVELRCDPISGHTALYWYRQSLGQGLEFLIYFQGNSAPDKSGLPSDRFSAERTGGSVSTLTIQRTQQEDSAVYLCASSLSEGSYNSPLHFGNGTRLTVT.

CDR3 loop: CASSLGRTSGSETQYF. CDR3 coding DNA: TGTGCCAGCAGTTTAGGAAGGACTAGCGGGAGTGAGACCCAGTACTTC. The gene calls are TRBV12-3 or TRBV12-4 and TRBJ2-5; 13 bases are a match to TRBD2. CDR3 length: 16 amino acids. V gave up 1 base and J gave up 5 bases; unmatched junction bases: 4.

The chain recombines TRBV5-8 with TRBJ2-1; D may be TRBD2 (6 bases). Germline V lookup: CDR1 SGHTS, CDR2 YDEGEE. V shed 7 bases and J shed 0 bases, with 14 bases lying between them. CDR3 length: 15 residues. The CDR3: CASQRASSSYNEQFF. Here the CDR3 DNA reads TGTGCCAGCCAGCGGGCCTCTAGCTCCTACAATGAGCAGTTCTTC.

This clonotype was counted between two and nine times. The rearrangement links TRBV7-9 to TRBJ2-6; unclear D gene. Trimming stripped 2 bases from V and 3 bases from J, with 2 bases between. CDR1 and CDR2 from the germline V gene are SEHNR and FQNEAQ (reference sequence). The CDR3 spans 13 residues. CDR3 nucleotide sequence: TGTGCCAGCAGCTTACTTGGGGCCAACGTCCTGACTTTC. It translates to CASSLLGANVLTF.

J is TRBJ2-5 and V is TRBV12-3 or TRBV12-4; D is unclear. V dropped 7 bases and J dropped 2 bases, with 11 bases sitting between them. The CDR3 contains 13 residues. The CDR3 nucleotides read TGTGCCAGCAAGGCACGGGCTCAAGAGACCCAGTACTTC. Translation gives CASKARAQETQYF.

This clonotype was counted only a few times. The chain recombines TRBV6-2 or TRBV6-3 with TRBJ2-1; D is uncertain. V was pared by 2 bases and J by 6 bases, with 17 bases between. This CDR3 region has 16 residues. Germline V gene data show CDR1 as MNHEY and CDR2 as SVGEGT. The CDR3 sequence: CASSYPYRVLSNEQFF. DNA of the CDR3: TGTGCCAGCAGTTACCCATACCGGGTGCTGAGCAATGAGCAGTTCTTC.

The rearrangement joins TRBV29-1 to TRBJ1-2; 11 positions match TRBD1. V shed 4 bases, J shed 5 bases, and the junction held 9 bases outside the gene matches. The CDR3 is 15 amino acids. CDR1 is SQVTM and CDR2 is ANQGSEA in the germline V gene. CDR3 in amino acids: CSVVRTGGAPYGYTF. CDR3 bases: TGCAGCGTTGTCCGGACAGGGGGCGCCCCTTATGGCTACACCTTC. The complete variable domain, with remaining parts taken from reference TRBV29-1 and TRBJ1-2, reads SAVISQKPSRDICQRGTSLTIQCQVDSQVTMMFWYRQQPGQSLTLIATANQGSEATYESGFVIDKFPISRPNLTFSTLTVSNMSPEDSSIYLCSVVRTGGAPYGYTFGSGTRLTVV.

This clonotype was found a few times. The chain combines TRBV12-3 or TRBV12-4 with TRBJ2-2, with D possibly being TRBD1 or TRBD2 (6 bases each). The CDR3 has 14 residues. Trimming cost V 1 base and J 6 bases, with 9 bases left between them. CDR3 protein: CASSLGGASGELFF. CDR3 nucleotides: TGTGCCAGCAGTTTAGGGGGGGCATCCGGGGAGCTGTTTTTT.

This clonotype was counted only a few times. This chain uses TRBV7-2 with TRBJ2-3; no definite D call. The CDR3 is made up of 14 amino acids. The germline CDR1 and CDR2 sequences are SGHTA and FQGNSA. Trimming removed 0 bases at V and 9 bases at J, with 13 bases between. The CDR3 bases are TGTGCCAGCAGCTTAGCGTTCACCGATACCACGCAGTATTTT. Translated, it gives CASSLAFTDTTQYF.

This clonotype was observed a handful of times. V gene TRBV6-5 combines with J gene TRBJ2-7, with 10 bases identical to TRBD1. This CDR3 region has 16 residues. V shed 6 bases, J shed 3 bases, and the junction held 11 bases outside the gene matches. Germline CDR1 and CDR2: MNHEY and SVGAGI. The DNA for the CDR3 is TGTGCCAGCAGCCTACTGAGGAGGACAGGGGGCTACGAGCAGTACTTC. Residues: CASSLLRRTGGYEQYF.

The sample holds many counts of this clonotype. The chain recombines TRBV9 with TRBJ1-2; D call uncertain. CDR3 length: 12 residues. The V end was cut by 3 bases, the J end by 5 bases, with 8 bases between. Germline CDR1 is SGDLS and CDR2 is YYNGEE. The CDR3 loop is CASSAAWYGYTF. For the CDR3, the DNA is TGTGCCAGCAGCGCGGCTTGGTATGGCTACACCTTC. The entire variable domain, with the rest obtained from reference TRBV9 and TRBJ1-2, is as follows: DSGVTQTPKHLITATGQRVTLRCSPRSGDLSVYWYQQSLDQGLQFLIQYYNGEERAKGNILERFSAQQFPDLHSELNLSSLELGDSALYFCASSAAWYGYTFGSGTRLTVV.

This clonotype has just a few counts. The chain carries TRBV7-9 and TRBJ1-1; no clear D gene. The germline V gene has CDR1 SEHNR and CDR2 FQNEAQ (reference sequence). The CDR3 covers 14 residues. The V and J ends lost 2 bases and 1 base respectively, with 8 bases between them. This chain's CDR3 is CASSLWSTNTEAFF. DNA for the CDR3: TGTGCCAGCAGCTTATGGTCCACGAACACTGAAGCTTTCTTT.

This clonotype has more than one count but fewer than ten. Its ends do not fully match the called genes, so a read error is possible. V gene TRBV7-9 combines with J gene TRBJ2-1, with 8 bases matching TRBD2. Germline-derived CDR1 and CDR2 are SEHNR and FQNEAQ (reference sequence). This CDR3 has 18 residues. The CDR3 region is CASSVAGQISKAYNEQFF. The CDR3 nucleotides are TGTGCCAGCAGCGTAGCGGGGCAGATAAGTAAGGCCTACAATGAGCAGTTCTTC.

The chain carries TRBV7-9 and TRBJ2-3; D gene ambiguous. Germline lookup yields CDR1 SEHNR and CDR2 FQNEAQ (reference sequence). The CDR3 is 16 amino acids. Trimming took 1 base from V and 4 from J, leaving 15 bases between them. The CDR3 DNA reads as TGTGCCAGCAGCTTAGTACTGGCCGGTGCGGCAGATACGCAGTATTTT. It translates to CASSLVLAGAADTQYF.

This clonotype was found once. This chain links TRBV18 with TRBJ2-1, with no clear D. This CDR3 has 14 residues. Germline loops: CDR1 KGHSH, CDR2 LQKENI. V gave up 5 bases and J gave up 6 bases, with 14 bases separating them. CDR3 bases: TGTGCCAGCTCAATCCGGGCCCTGGGCAATGAGCAGTTCTTC. Its protein is CASSIRALGNEQFF.

The rearrangement links TRBV29-1 to TRBJ1-4; D gene ambiguous. There are 12 residues in the CDR3. CDR1 and CDR2 (germline): SQVTM, ANQGSEA. V was trimmed by 6 bases and J by 0 bases, leaving 5 bases between them. CDR3 nucleotides: TGCAGCGTCTCCTCAACTAATGAAAAACTGTTTTTT. Protein: CSVSSTNEKLFF.

J is TRBJ1-5 and V is TRBV6-2 or TRBV6-3, with TRBD1 matching 7 bases. The germline gives CDR1 MNHEY, CDR2 SVGEGT. With V trimmed by 2 bases and J by 3 bases, 16 bases remained unmatched. There are 19 residues in the CDR3. The CDR3 loop is CASSYTFDRDSYSNQPQHF. CDR3 bases: TGTGCCAGCAGTTACACCTTCGACCGGGACAGTTATTCCAATCAGCCCCAGCATTTT.

This chain uses TRBV7-2 with TRBJ1-4; TRBD1 aligns across 8 bases. The V gene's germline CDR1 is SGHTA and CDR2 FQGNSA. The trim removed 5 bases at V and 8 bases at J, leaving 1 base unmatched. The CDR3 extends over 12 amino acids. The DNA for the CDR3 is TGTGCCAGCAGCCACAGGGGGGAAAAACTGTTTTTT. This sequence encodes CASSHRGEKLFF.

CDR3 loop: CASRIALAETQYF. The CDR3 coding sequence is TGTGCCAGCAGGATAGCGTTAGCGGAGACCCAGTACTTC. The chain combines TRBV2 with TRBJ2-5, with D possibly matching TRBD2 (5 bases). The V gene's germline CDR1 is SNHLY and CDR2 FYNNEI. V shed 6 bases and J shed 5 bases, with 13 bases lying between them. This CDR3 is built from 13 residues.

About this clonotype itself: The junction departs from the called germline gene at one end, perhaps through a read error. V usage is TRBV12-3 or TRBV12-4 and J usage is TRBJ2-5; TRBD2 agrees at 13 bases. The CDR3 loop spans 16 amino acids. DNA of the CDR3: TGTACCAGCAGTTTAGTCCGACTAGCGGGGGGAGAGACCCAGTACTTC. This sequence encodes CTSSLVRLAGGETQYF.

The rearrangement links TRBV7-2 to TRBJ2-1; tentatively, D is TRBD2 (6 bases). Looked up from germline, CDR1 is SGHTA and CDR2 is FQGNSA. The CDR3 totals 14 residues. V was clipped by 3 bases and J by 9 bases, with 15 bases between them. This chain's CDR3 is CASSFPGTSSEQFF. CDR3 bases: TGTGCCAGCAGCTTCCCCGGGACTTCCAGTGAGCAGTTCTTC. Drawing the rest from reference TRBV7-2 and TRBJ2-1, the complete variable domain is GAGVSQSPSNKVTEKGKDVELRCDPISGHTALYWYRQSLGQGLEFLIYFQGNSAPDKSGLPSDRFSAERTGGSVSTLTIQRTQQEDSAVYLCASSFPGTSSEQFFGPGTRLTVL.

The sample holds a few counts of this clonotype. The chain is built from TRBV7-9 and TRBJ2-1; 10 positions agree with TRBD1. Looked up from germline, CDR1 is SEHNR and CDR2 is FQNEAQ (reference sequence). J was trimmed by 4 bases and V by 5 bases; bases with no gene match: 5. CDR3 length: 15 amino acids. CDR3 sequence (DNA): TGTGCCAGCAGCAAGGGACAGGGGTTTTACAATGAGCAGTTCTTC. Its translation: CASSKGQGFYNEQFF.

V gene TRBV11-2 combines with J gene TRBJ1-4; tentative D call: TRBD1 (5 bases). Trimming cost V 0 bases and J 5 bases, with 13 bases left between them. Germline-derived CDR1 and CDR2 are SGHAT and FQNNGV. The CDR3 consists of 16 residues. This CDR3 is CASSLEGTVPNEKLFF. CDR3 nucleotide sequence: TGTGCCAGCAGCTTAGAAGGGACGGTCCCGAATGAAAAACTGTTTTTT. The full variable domain, completed using reference TRBV11-2 and TRBJ1-4, is EAGVAQSPRYKIIEKRQSVAFWCNPISGHATLYWYQQILGQGPKLLIQFQNNGVVDDSQLPKDRFSAERLKGVDSTLKIQPAKLEDSAVYLCASSLEGTVPNEKLFFGSGTQLSVL.

As concerns this clonotype: A much more abundant neighbour one base away suggests this may be a read error. This chain connects TRBV27 to TRBJ2-5, with 9 nucleotides matching TRBD2. With 7 bases clipped from V and 11 bases from J, the junction kept 11 bases outside the gene matches. Germline CDR1 is MNHEY and CDR2 is SMNVEV (reference sequence). This CDR3 comprises 13 residues. DNA of the CDR3: TGTGCCAGCACTCCGGGACTAGCAAATGAGCAGTACTTC. Translating gives CASTPGLANEQYF.

The chain couples TRBV20-1 to TRBJ1-5, with unresolved D. V lost 7 bases to trimming and J lost 1 base, with 8 bases between them. The CDR3 covers 12 residues. Per germline, CDR1 DFQATT and CDR2 SNEGSKA (reference sequence). The CDR3 DNA is TGCAGTGTAATGAAGAGCAATCAGCCCCAGCATTTT. This translates into CSVMKSNQPQHF.

The gene calls are TRBV12-3 or TRBV12-4 and TRBJ2-5, with TRBD1 as a possible D gene (5 bases). The last part of the DNA fits TRBJ2-1 better; the J call may be wrong. CDR3 length: 13 residues. The CDR3 loop is CASRPRDLETQFF. CDR3 nucleotides: TGTGCCAGCAGACCCAGGGATCTCGAGACCCAGTTCTTC.

The sample holds a few counts of this clonotype. The V call is TRBV6-2 or TRBV6-3, the J call TRBJ1-2; D unclear. V was clipped by 4 bases and J by 2 bases, with 11 bases between them. CDR3 length: 14 amino acids. Germline loops: CDR1 MNHEY, CDR2 SVGEGT. The CDR3 loop is CASSSRRANYGYTF. CDR3 in DNA: TGTGCCAGCAGTTCGCGCCGAGCCAACTATGGCTACACCTTC.

The chain recombines TRBV5-1 with TRBJ1-1, with D uncertain. The CDR3 has 13 amino acids. V dropped 5 bases and J dropped 3 bases, with 11 bases sitting between them. Germline CDR1 is SGHRS and CDR2 is YFSETQ. The CDR3 sequence is CASRPPGYTEAFF. DNA of the CDR3: TGCGCCAGCAGGCCCCCAGGCTACACTGAAGCTTTCTTT.

Only a few counts were recorded for this clonotype. V and J are TRBV2 and TRBJ2-3; TRBD1 aligns across 8 bases. CDR3 length equals 16 residues. The J segment lost 8 bases and the V segment lost 4 bases, leaving 14 bases of the junction unmatched. CDR1 is SNHLY and CDR2 is FYNNEI in the germline V gene. The DNA for the CDR3 is TGTGCCAGCAGTGGTCCGGCGACAGGGGCTCGTCCTACGCAGTATTTT. Translating gives CASSGPATGARPTQYF.